Listed below are T cell receptor beta chains from one sample, sequenced in a study of blood T cells in healthy people across ages. TCRdb re-called the 5' RACE reads with MiXCR, one entry per CDR3 protein. The table lists fewer than 700,000 distinct CDR3 sequences, around 43% of them singletons. The sequenced material came from blood. These receptors were collected from an older man in good health. Each CDR3 is given with its conserved first and last residue. The D gene is left open where the match is weak. The listing skips clone size in some rows; elsewhere it reads once, few, many or a size class.

NA,TRBV6-6,TRBJ2-7,NA,TGTGCCAGCAGTTACTCCTACAGCTACGAGCAGTACTTC,CASSYSYSYEQYF
few,TRBV7-9,TRBJ2-7,NA,TGTGCCAGCAGCCCAGGGGTAACGGGGTACGAGCAGTACTTC,CASSPGVTGYEQYF
few,TRBV6-4,TRBJ2-1,TRBD2,TGTGCCAGCAGCTTACAGACTAGCGGGGCCGCTGAGCAGTTCTTC,CASSLQTSGAAEQFF
NA,TRBV5-1,TRBJ2-7,TRBD2,TGCGCCAGCAGCGCCGGGACTAGCGGGCTGCTCTACGAGCAGTACTTC,CASSAGTSGLLYEQYF
once,TRBV11-3,TRBJ2-1,TRBD2,TGTGCCAGCAGCTTAGATAAGGGCCCTAGCGGGGGGGCTGCTGAGCAGTTCTTC,CASSLDKGPSGGAAEQFF
once,TRBV9,TRBJ2-7,NA,TGTGCCAGCAGCGTAGGGGACACGCACGACGAGCAGTACTTC,CASSVGDTHDEQYF
NA,TRBV19,TRBJ1-6,NA,TGTACCAGTAGTATAGGGACGGGATATAATTCACCCCTCCACTTT,CTSSIGTGYNSPLHF
many,TRBV28,TRBJ2-4,NA,TGTGCCAGCAGTTCAAGTCTAGCCAAAAACATTCAGTACTTC,CASSSSLAKNIQYF
few,TRBV5-4,TRBJ2-3,NA,TGTGCCAGCAGCTTGATAGGTAGAACAGATACGCAGTATTTT,CASSLIGRTDTQYF
NA,TRBV14,TRBJ2-3,NA,TGTGCCAGCAGCCAAGGACTGCAAGATACGCAGTATTTT,CASSQGLQDTQYF
few,TRBV7-2,TRBJ2-7,TRBD2,TGTGCCAGCAGCTCACGGACTACTAGCGGTACCTACAATGAGCAGTACTTC,CASSSRTTSGTYNEQYF
few,TRBV7-2,TRBJ2-5,NA,TGTGCCAGCAGCCCCGGACCGGCTTCTCAAGAGACCCAGTACTTC,CASSPGPASQETQYF
few,TRBV27,TRBJ2-1,NA,TGTGCCAGCAGTCCGATTATAGCCGTGGAGCCGGATGAGCAGTTCTTC,CASSPIIAVEPDEQFF
NA,TRBV27,TRBJ2-7,NA,TGTGCCAGCAGTCCCCGGGTTGGGGCCCCAGGGTCCTACGAGCAGTACTTC,CASSPRVGAPGSYEQYF
once,TRBV3-1,TRBJ1-5,TRBD1,TGTGCCAGCAGCGTGACAGGGAGGACTCAGCCCCAGCATTTT,CASSVTGRTQPQHF
NA,TRBV29-1,TRBJ2-1,NA,TGCAGCGCCCGATCGAGCCTTTACAATGAGCAGTTCTTC,CSARSSLYNEQFF
many,TRBV5-1,TRBJ2-3,NA,TGCGCCAGCAGCTTGGTCGCCAGGTTACACACAGATACGCAGTATTTT,CASSLVARLHTDTQYF
NA,TRBV2,TRBJ2-7,NA,TGTGCCAGCAGTGAACAGGGGCTGGACGAGCAGTACTTC,CASSEQGLDEQYF
NA,TRBV5-6,TRBJ2-1,NA,TGTGCCAGCAGCTTGGGGGGGTTCCAAGAGACCCAGTTCTTC,CASSLGGFQETQFF
many,TRBV15,TRBJ2-5,NA,TGTGCCACCAGCAGAGTACAGGGCGAGACCCAGTACTTC,CATSRVQGETQYF
NA,TRBV5-1,TRBJ1-2,NA,TGCGCCAGCAGCAACCGGACAGCAAACTATGGCTACACCTTC,CASSNRTANYGYTF
NA,TRBV7-2,TRBJ1-4,NA,TGTGCCGGCAGTGCCATGGGGGGAACTAATGAAAAACTGTTTTTT,CAGSAMGGTNEKLFF
few,TRBV12-3/TRBV12-4,TRBJ2-3,NA,TGTGCCAGCAGTCCGTGGGGCGGAAAAGATACGCAGTATTTT,CASSPWGGKDTQYF
few,TRBV28,TRBJ2-7,NA,TGTGCCAGCAGATACGTGGGACCCGGGCACTACGAGCAGTACTTC,CASRYVGPGHYEQYF
few,TRBV6-5,TRBJ2-2,TRBD2,TGTGCCAGCAGTGGTCTAGCGGGAGCCGGGGAGCTGTTTTTT,CASSGLAGAGELFF
NA,TRBV30,TRBJ1-6,TRBD1,TGTGCCTGGAGCGACAGGGGGAATTCACCCCTCCACTTT,CAWSDRGNSPLHF
NA,TRBV6-5,TRBJ2-7,NA,TGTGCCAGCAGTTACTCGATTCAGGGGCCTTTGTACGAGCAGTACTTC,CASSYSIQGPLYEQYF
NA,TRBV29-1,TRBJ2-7,NA,TGCAGCGTTGCCGATTCGGGTCGGGGCCAGCAGTACTTC,CSVADSGRGQQYF
NA,TRBV10-3,TRBJ1-2,TRBD1,TGTGCCATCAGTGAGGACAGGGGGCTAAATGGCTACACCTTC,CAISEDRGLNGYTF
NA,TRBV20-1,TRBJ1-5,TRBD1,TGCAGTGGGACCGGACAGGGCAATCAGCCCCAGCATTTT,CSGTGQGNQPQHF
few,TRBV7-2,TRBJ2-1,TRBD2,TGTGCCAGCAGCCAGACCGGGACTAGCGCCTACAATGAGCAGTTCTTC,CASSQTGTSAYNEQFF
NA,TRBV28,TRBJ1-5,NA,TGTGCCAGCAGCCCCGGGACAAAGAGGGGGTATAGCAATCAGCCCCAGCATTTT,CASSPGTKRGYSNQPQHF
NA,TRBV28,TRBJ2-5,NA,TGTGCCAGCACCACCCCACACCGGCTTCACAATGAGCAGTACTTC,CASTTPHRLHNEQYF